Listed here are 15 T cell receptor beta chains from one sample, sequenced in a study of blood T cell repertoires in COVID-19. Assay used: immunoSEQ multiplex PCR; TCRdb lists only in-frame clones, some missing. The sample gives hundreds of thousands of clones, 85% to 90% of which show up once; 1.1% is in the top ten. Sequenced material: PBMCs or T cells enriched from blood (not recorded which). These receptors were taken from a man younger than 40 who had recovered from COVID-19.

V gene TRBV2 combines with J gene TRBJ1-1; 9 bases map to TRBD1. CDR3 length: 15 residues. The germline gives CDR1 SNHLY, CDR2 FYNNEI. V was clipped by 6 bases and J by 3 bases; unmatched bases: 8. The CDR3 region is CASREGTGLYTEAFF. Written as DNA, the CDR3 is TGTGCCAGCAGGGAGGGGACAGGGCTGTACACTGAAGCTTTCTTT.

This chain joins TRBV3-1 (or the pseudogene TRBV3-2) and TRBJ1-5; D may be TRBD1 (6 bases). Trimming removed 3 bases at V and 0 bases at J, with 15 bases between. This CDR3 contains 17 residues. From germline, CDR1 is LGHDT and CDR2 YNNKEL (reference sequence). The CDR3 DNA reads TGTGCCAGCAGCCAGGCTCTTACAGGGAATAGCAATCAGCCCCAGCATTTT. This gives the protein CASSQALTGNSNQPQHF.

In this sample, this clone turned up a few times. The genes are TRBV9 and TRBJ1-5; D is uncertain. The CDR3 covers 15 residues. The germline V gene has CDR1 SGDLS and CDR2 YYNGEE. Deletions cut 3 bases from V and 7 bases from J, with 17 bases between. CDR3 nucleotides: TGTGCCAGCAGCGCCCCCGTGGAGGGCGGACAGCCCCAGCATTTT. It codes for CASSAPVEGGQPQHF. The full variable domain, rest sourced from reference TRBV9 and TRBJ1-5, is DSGVTQTPKHLITATGQRVTLRCSPRSGDLSVYWYQQSLDQGLQFLIQYYNGEERAKGNILERFSAQQFPDLHSELNLSSLELGDSALYFCASSAPVEGGQPQHFGDGTRLSIL.

J is TRBJ1-1 and V is TRBV11-2, with D perhaps TRBD1 (6 bases). The germline CDR1 and CDR2 sequences are SGHAT and FQNNGV. The CDR3 contains 14 residues. V dropped 5 bases and J dropped 6 bases, with 16 bases sitting between them. The CDR3 coding sequence is TGTGCCAGCAGCCAAAAACAGGGAAGACCTGAAGCTTTCTTT. Its protein is CASSQKQGRPEAFF.

V is TRBV27 and J is TRBJ2-1; TRBD1 agrees at 9 bases. The CDR3 runs 16 residues. Germline V gene lookup returns CDR1 MNHEY and CDR2 SMNVEV (reference sequence). Unmatched junction bases numbered 8, after V lost 1 base and J lost 7 bases. The CDR3 coding sequence is TGTGCCAGCAGTTTATGGTTTCCGGGACAGGGTAATGAGCAGTTCTTC. Residues: CASSLWFPGQGNEQFF.

This rearrangement joins TRBV11-2 to TRBJ2-1; D gene ambiguous. Between the trimmed V and J ends, which lost 1 base and 2 bases, there was a span of 9 bases. CDR1 is SGHAT and CDR2 is FQNNGV in the germline V gene. The CDR3 extends over 15 amino acids. This CDR3 is CASSLVRSAYNEQFF. DNA for the CDR3: TGTGCCAGCAGCTTAGTACGGAGCGCCTACAATGAGCAGTTCTTC.

The V gene is TRBV11-2, the J gene TRBJ2-2, with 9 positions matching TRBD1. The germline gives CDR1 SGHAT, CDR2 FQNNGV. The CDR3 loop spans 16 amino acids. J lost 5 bases, V lost 2 bases, and 6 bases had no gene match. CDR3 nucleotides: TGTGCCAGCAGCTTAATAGGGGACAGGGCTACCGGGGAGCTGTTTTTT. This encodes CASSLIGDRATGELFF.

This clone was counted ten times or more. The CDR3 nucleotides are TGTGCCAGCAGCCCAAGGACTAGCGATTACAATGAGCAGTTCTTC. Translating gives CASSPRTSDYNEQFF. The chain uses TRBV11-2 and TRBJ2-1, with 9 bases lining up with TRBD2. Trimming removed 5 bases from V and 4 bases from J; junction bases left unmatched: 6. Looked up from germline, CDR1 is SGHAT and CDR2 is FQNNGV. The CDR3 consists of 15 residues.

V gene TRBV7-3 combines with J gene TRBJ1-3, with TRBD1 identical over 7 bases. Germline V gives CDR1 SGHTA, CDR2 FQGTGA. V shed 4 bases, J shed 8 bases, and the junction held 5 bases outside the gene matches. This CDR3 has 13 amino acids. The CDR3 DNA is TGTGCCAGCAGCTCCGACAGGGACCACACCATATATTTT. It specifies CASSSDRDHTIYF.

The chain uses TRBV19 and TRBJ2-2, with TRBD2 as a possible D gene (6 bases). This CDR3 comprises 14 residues. V was cut by 4 bases and J by 5 bases, with 11 bases left in between. CDR1 LNHDA and CDR2 SQIVND come from the germline V gene (reference sequence). The CDR3: CASSTTTSTGELFF. The CDR3 DNA reads TGTGCCAGTAGTACGACGACTAGTACCGGGGAGCTGTTTTTT.

This clone was observed a handful of times. This chain joins TRBV7-6 and TRBJ1-1, with D uncertain. In germline, CDR1 is SGHVS, CDR2 FNYEAQ. The CDR3 has 13 amino acids. Trimming took 0 bases from V and 7 from J, leaving 9 bases between them. The CDR3 coding sequence is TGTGCCAGCAGCTTAGCAGCGGGCAGTGAAGCTTTCTTT. It codes for CASSLAAGSEAFF.

The DNA of the CDR3 is TGTGCCAGCAGCTTGGGGGACAGGTCGGGCACAGATACGCAGTATTTT. Translating it yields CASSLGDRSGTDTQYF. The chain couples TRBV5-4 to TRBJ2-3, with 8 positions matching TRBD1. The germline gives CDR1 SGHNT, CDR2 YYREEE (reference sequence). This CDR3 contains 16 residues. V gave up 0 bases and J gave up 1 base; unmatched junction bases: 4.

This clone was detected a few times. The chain has TRBV6-2 or TRBV6-3 and TRBJ2-3, with a possible D match to TRBD2 (6 bases). There are 15 residues in the CDR3. Trimming pared 4 bases from V and 2 bases from J, leaving 13 bases between. Germline lookup yields CDR1 MNHEY and CDR2 SVGEGT. The CDR3 DNA is TGTGCCAGCAGTTGGCTGGCGGGGAACACAGATACGCAGTATTTT. Its protein is CASSWLAGNTDTQYF.

The V gene is TRBV7-2, the J gene TRBJ1-6, with D hard to call. Germline CDR1 reads SGHTA; CDR2 reads FQGNSA. This CDR3 region has 13 residues. V shed 2 bases and J shed 9 bases, with 8 bases lying between them. This CDR3 is CASSLRRGSPLHF. The CDR3 region has the DNA TGTGCCAGCAGCTTACGGAGAGGTTCACCCCTCCACTTT.

This chain connects TRBV11-2 to TRBJ2-5, with 11 positions matching TRBD2. The germline V gene encodes CDR1 SGHAT and CDR2 FQNNGV. The CDR3 covers 16 residues. V was clipped by 1 base and J by 2 bases; unmatched bases: 3. The CDR3 nucleotides read TGTGCCAGCAGCTTAGCCTTAGCGGGAGGGCAAGAGACCCAGTACTTC. Amino acid sequence: CASSLALAGGQETQYF.